This passage covers 7 T cell receptor beta chains from one sample sequenced in a study of blood T cell repertoires in COVID-19 (dated by TCRdb to 2019 to 2021). Libraries were constructed by the immunoSEQ multiplex PCR assay. TCRdb limited this immuneACCESS table to in-frame rearrangements with V and J called. A share of clones is missing; checked studies link under half to unresolved V genes, and the rest is unexplained. The sample records 130,000 or so clones, less than 90% of which are singletons. The leading ten clones occupy over 1.1% of the sample. Sequenced material: peripheral blood. The source is a man between 60 and 75 years old with acute or convalescent COVID-19.

The CDR3 DNA is TGTGCCAGCAGCTTAGCGGCGGGTTCTAATGAAAAACTGTTTTTT. This encodes CASSLAAGSNEKLFF. V and J are TRBV7-9 and TRBJ1-4; no clear D. Germline V gene lookup returns CDR1 SEHNR and CDR2 FQNEAQ (reference sequence). V gave up 0 bases and J gave up 3 bases, with 8 bases separating them. This CDR3 has 15 amino acids.

V is TRBV3-1 (or the pseudogene TRBV3-2) and J is TRBJ1-1, with D perhaps matching TRBD1 (6 bases). The V gene lost 4 bases and the J gene lost 6 bases, with 18 bases spanning the gap. The CDR3 loop spans 15 amino acids. The germline CDR1 and CDR2 sequences are LGHDT and YNNKEL (reference sequence). The CDR3 DNA sequence: TGTGCCAGCAGCCCTTCGGCAGGGGATTTTTCTGAAGCTTTCTTT. Translation gives CASSPSAGDFSEAFF.

This chain links TRBV4-1 with TRBJ2-5; 7 bases are a match to TRBD2. The V and J ends lost 3 bases and 3 bases, in that order; junction bases with no gene match: 4. There are 14 residues in the CDR3. Germline CDR1 is MGHRA and CDR2 is YSYEKL. CDR3 nucleotides: TGCGCCAGCAGCCAGGGGGGGTTAAAAGAGACCCAGTACTTC. Protein: CASSQGGLKETQYF.

This clone ranks as medium-sized. The chain employs TRBV27 and TRBJ2-2, with D unresolved. V was trimmed by 2 bases and J by 1 base, leaving 8 bases between them. The CDR3 contains 15 residues. CDR1 is MNHEY, CDR2 SMNVEV, per germline (reference sequence). In DNA form, the CDR3 reads TGTGCCAGCAGTTTAGAGTTCGGGAACACCGGGGAGCTGTTTTTT. This sequence encodes CASSLEFGNTGELFF.

V gene TRBV6-5 combines with J gene TRBJ1-1; the D is unclear. Per germline, CDR1 MNHEY and CDR2 SVGAGI. V lost 5 bases and J 4 bases, leaving 11 bases between the germline ends. The CDR3 runs to 13 residues. CDR3 nucleotide sequence: TGTGCCAGCAGTCTGAAACAACGCACTGAAGCTTTCTTT. Protein sequence: CASSLKQRTEAFF.

The chain couples TRBV24-1 to TRBJ1-2, with TRBD1 matching over 8 bases. Trimming cost V 9 bases and J 2 bases; bases outside gene matches: 10. CDR3 length: 15 residues. In germline, CDR1 is KGHDR, CDR2 SFDVKD. This chain's CDR3 is CATRATGQENYGYTF. The CDR3 nucleotides read TGTGCCACCCGAGCTACGGGACAGGAGAACTATGGCTACACCTTC.

This chain uses TRBV4-1 with TRBJ1-5; 7 bases align to TRBD1. Germline values: CDR1 MGHRA, CDR2 YSYEKL. The CDR3 covers 16 residues. V dropped 2 bases and J dropped 2; count of bases not matched to a gene: 6. CDR3 residues: CASSQPTGTGNQPQHF. The CDR3, as DNA: TGCGCCAGCAGCCAACCGACAGGGACTGGCAATCAGCCCCAGCATTTT.